This entry concerns a single T cell receptor (beta chain). As yet, its antigen is unknown. The data were taken from a study of cytomegalovirus exposure and HLA in healthy donors. Broader study findings: Across HLA loci, a later analysis found differing TCR association rates, with DRB1 most and HLA-C fewest.

Per germline, CDR1 MNHEY and CDR2 SMNVEV (reference sequence). Between the trimmed V and J ends, which lost 6 bases and 1 base, there was a span of 9 bases. This CDR3 has 13 residues. The PCR contained 60 Vbeta and 13 Jbeta primers. Only in-frame clones appear in the TCRdb table, and some are missing; sequencing was by immunoSEQ multiplex PCR. The sample holds more than 150,000 clones, more than 75% seen once. This chain joins TRBV27 and TRBJ2-5; D is perhaps TRBD2 (6 bases). The TCR comes from a woman aged 50 to 60 in good health and CMV-seropositive. The sample consisted of PBMCs. CDR3 sequence: CASSRDSQETQYF. The CDR3 nucleotides are TGTGCCAGCAGCAGGGACTCCCAAGAGACCCAGTACTTC.